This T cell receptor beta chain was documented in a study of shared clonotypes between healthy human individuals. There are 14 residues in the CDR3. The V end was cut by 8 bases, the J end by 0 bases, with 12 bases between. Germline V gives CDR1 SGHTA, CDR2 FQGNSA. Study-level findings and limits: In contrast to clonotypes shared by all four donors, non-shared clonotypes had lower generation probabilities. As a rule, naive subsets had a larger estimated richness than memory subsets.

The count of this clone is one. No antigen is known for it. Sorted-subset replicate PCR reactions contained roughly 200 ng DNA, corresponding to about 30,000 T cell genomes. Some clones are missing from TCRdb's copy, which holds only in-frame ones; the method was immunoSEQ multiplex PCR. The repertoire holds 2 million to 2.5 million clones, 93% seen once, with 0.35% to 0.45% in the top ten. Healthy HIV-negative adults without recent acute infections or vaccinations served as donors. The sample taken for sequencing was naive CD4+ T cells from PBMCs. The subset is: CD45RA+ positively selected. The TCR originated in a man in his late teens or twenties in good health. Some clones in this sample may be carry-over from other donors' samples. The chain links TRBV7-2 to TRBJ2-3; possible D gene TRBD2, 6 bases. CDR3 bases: TGTGCCAGCTCCGCTAGCGTTAGCACAGATACGCAGTATTTT. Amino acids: CASSASVSTDTQYF.